The text below deals with one T cell receptor beta chain. Antigen: not known. This table comes from immunoSEQ multiplex PCR, and its TCRdb copy is limited to in-frame clones, with some not included. This sample has around 50,000 clones, with more than 80% found just once. This sample stems from a study of cytomegalovirus exposure and HLA in healthy donors. Overall study findings and caveats: The finding came from a later analysis; first-cohort TCR clusters tended to co-occur in the 95 to 150 validation repertoires. Three of the chains that were CMV-associated were confirmed in vitro to be specific for CMV antigens. The classifier was said to identify cytomegalovirus status with high specificity and sensitivity.

Germline-derived CDR1 and CDR2 are SGHTA and FQGTGA. Trimming shortened V by 8 bases and J by 5 bases, and 15 bases separated the two germline ends. This CDR3 has 14 residues. Input material: PBMCs. This chain joins TRBV7-3 and TRBJ2-2; tentative D call: TRBD2 (7 bases). This sequence was found in a woman younger than 30 in good health and CMV-seronegative. Here the CDR3 DNA reads TGTGCCAGCGGCCTCGGGGGGCAAACCGGGGAGCTGTTTTTT. It codes for CASGLGGQTGELFF.